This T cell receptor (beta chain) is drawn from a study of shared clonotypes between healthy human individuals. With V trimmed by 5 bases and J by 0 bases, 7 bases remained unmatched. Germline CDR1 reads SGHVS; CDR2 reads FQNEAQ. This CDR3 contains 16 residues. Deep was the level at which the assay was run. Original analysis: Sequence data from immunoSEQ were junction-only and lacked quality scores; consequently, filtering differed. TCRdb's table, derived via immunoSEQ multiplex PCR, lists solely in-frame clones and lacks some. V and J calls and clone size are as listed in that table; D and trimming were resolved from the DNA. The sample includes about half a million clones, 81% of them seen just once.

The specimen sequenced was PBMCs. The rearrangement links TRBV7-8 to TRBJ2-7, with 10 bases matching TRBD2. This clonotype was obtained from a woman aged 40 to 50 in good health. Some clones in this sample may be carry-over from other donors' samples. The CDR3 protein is CASSVLAGVVSYEQYF. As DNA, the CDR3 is TGTGCCAGCAGCGTCCTAGCGGGAGTGGTCTCCTACGAGCAGTACTTC.